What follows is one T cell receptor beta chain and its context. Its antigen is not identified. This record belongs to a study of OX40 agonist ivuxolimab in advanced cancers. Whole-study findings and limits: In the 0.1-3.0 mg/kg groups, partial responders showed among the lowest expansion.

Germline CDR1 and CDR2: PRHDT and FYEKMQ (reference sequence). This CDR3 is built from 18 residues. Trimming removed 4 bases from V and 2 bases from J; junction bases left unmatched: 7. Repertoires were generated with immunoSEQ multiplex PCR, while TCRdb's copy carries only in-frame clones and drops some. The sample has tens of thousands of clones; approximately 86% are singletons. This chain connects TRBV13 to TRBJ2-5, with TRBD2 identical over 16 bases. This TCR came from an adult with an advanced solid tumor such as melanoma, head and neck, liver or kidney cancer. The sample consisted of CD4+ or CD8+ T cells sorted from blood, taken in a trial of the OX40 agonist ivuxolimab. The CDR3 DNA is TGTGCCAGCAGCTCAAGAGGGGGACTAGCGGGAGGGCAAGAGACCCAGTACTTC. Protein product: CASSSRGGLAGGQETQYF.